These T cell receptor beta chains were read from a single sample in a study of blood T cell repertoires in COVID-19. Here immunoSEQ multiplex PCR was the method, and the copy in TCRdb shows in-frame clones only, minus some. The table records about 330,000 clones, around four fifths of them present only once. The sequenced sample was peripheral blood. These receptors were obtained from a woman between 45 and 60 years old with acute or convalescent COVID-19. The CDR3 runs from the conserved cysteine through the conserved F or W. The D gene is left open where the match is weak. Size tells how often a clone was seen (once, few, many) or the class of an expanded clone, and some rows leave it out.

D gene: NA; J gene: TRBJ2-7; V gene: TRBV7-3; clone size: NA; CDR3 protein: CASSLTAAATYEQYF; CDR3 DNA: TGTGCCAGCAGCTTAACCGCGGCGGCTACCTACGAGCAGTACTTC
D gene: NA; J gene: TRBJ2-5; V gene: TRBV27; clone size: NA; CDR3 protein: CASTPDRLGKTQYF; CDR3 DNA: TGTGCCAGCACCCCCGACAGGTTGGGGAAGACCCAGTACTTC
D gene: TRBD1; J gene: TRBJ1-5; V gene: TRBV15; clone size: NA; CDR3 protein: CATSLGQGFPTQHF; CDR3 DNA: TGTGCCACCAGCTTGGGACAGGGCTTCCCCACCCAGCATTTT
D gene: NA; J gene: TRBJ2-1; V gene: TRBV5-1; clone size: NA; CDR3 protein: CATNRAPLGSESSYNEQFF; CDR3 DNA: TGCGCCACCAATCGGGCGCCTTTGGGTAGCGAAAGCTCCTACAATGAGCAGTTCTTC
D gene: NA; J gene: TRBJ2-3; V gene: TRBV6-1; clone size: NA; CDR3 protein: CASSQAVLSTDTQYF; CDR3 DNA: TGTGCCAGCAGTCAAGCCGTTCTTTCCACAGATACGCAGTATTTT
D gene: NA; J gene: TRBJ1-2; V gene: TRBV3-1/TRBV3-2; clone size: NA; CDR3 protein: CASSQEGGTLGGYTF; CDR3 DNA: TGTGCCAGCAGCCAAGAAGGCGGGACCTTGGGCGGCTACACCTTC
D gene: TRBD1; J gene: TRBJ2-5; V gene: TRBV7-9; clone size: few; CDR3 protein: CASSSGQDRGETQYF; CDR3 DNA: TGTGCCAGCAGCAGCGGACAGGACCGAGGCGAGACCCAGTACTTC
D gene: TRBD1; J gene: TRBJ1-3; V gene: TRBV12-5; clone size: NA; CDR3 protein: CASARGPGNTIYF; CDR3 DNA: TGTGCTAGTGCCAGGGGGCCTGGAAACACCATATATTTT
D gene: TRBD2; J gene: TRBJ2-1; V gene: TRBV5-4; clone size: few; CDR3 protein: CASSLSGGSNEQFF; CDR3 DNA: TGTGCCAGCAGCTTGAGCGGGGGGAGTAATGAGCAGTTCTTC
D gene: TRBD1; J gene: TRBJ1-2; V gene: TRBV11-2; clone size: NA; CDR3 protein: CASSLSATGGGGYTF; CDR3 DNA: TGTGCCAGCAGCTTATCCGCAACAGGGGGCGGTGGCTACACCTTC
D gene: TRBD2; J gene: TRBJ2-1; V gene: TRBV29-1; clone size: many; CDR3 protein: CSALSSGSINEQFF; CDR3 DNA: TGCAGCGCCTTATCGAGCGGGAGCATCAATGAGCAGTTCTTC
D gene: TRBD2; J gene: TRBJ2-1; V gene: TRBV4-2; clone size: NA; CDR3 protein: CASSLYSGRAEDNEQFF; CDR3 DNA: TGTGCCAGCAGCCTTTATAGCGGGAGGGCCGAGGACAATGAGCAGTTCTTC
D gene: TRBD1; J gene: TRBJ2-3; V gene: TRBV7-8; clone size: NA; CDR3 protein: CASSLDKPGTGLRDTQYF; CDR3 DNA: TGTGCCAGCAGCTTAGATAAACCCGGGACAGGGCTAAGAGATACGCAGTATTTT
D gene: NA; J gene: TRBJ2-3; V gene: TRBV5-4; clone size: NA; CDR3 protein: CASSPPGYTDTQYF; CDR3 DNA: TGTGCCAGCAGCCCCCCGGGGTACACAGATACGCAGTATTTT
D gene: TRBD1; J gene: TRBJ1-4; V gene: TRBV13; clone size: NA; CDR3 protein: CASSYRQGRANEKLFF; CDR3 DNA: TGTGCCAGCAGCTACAGACAGGGGAGAGCTAATGAAAAACTGTTTTTT
D gene: NA; J gene: TRBJ1-2; V gene: TRBV10-1; clone size: NA; CDR3 protein: CASSERGINGYTF; CDR3 DNA: TGCGCCAGCAGTGAGAGGGGGATAAATGGCTACACCTTC
D gene: TRBD1; J gene: TRBJ1-6; V gene: TRBV10-3; clone size: NA; CDR3 protein: CAISESTGGVNSPLHF; CDR3 DNA: TGTGCCATCAGTGAGTCGACAGGGGGCGTAAATTCACCCCTCCACTTT
D gene: TRBD1; J gene: TRBJ1-5; V gene: TRBV18; clone size: once; CDR3 protein: CASSPRTGEFVGDQPQHF; CDR3 DNA: TGTGCCAGCTCACCAAGGACAGGGGAGTTCGTTGGTGATCAGCCCCAGCATTTT
D gene: NA; J gene: TRBJ2-5; V gene: TRBV19; clone size: NA; CDR3 protein: CAAGDAGETQYF; CDR3 DNA: TGTGCCGCAGGGGATGCGGGAGAGACCCAGTACTTC